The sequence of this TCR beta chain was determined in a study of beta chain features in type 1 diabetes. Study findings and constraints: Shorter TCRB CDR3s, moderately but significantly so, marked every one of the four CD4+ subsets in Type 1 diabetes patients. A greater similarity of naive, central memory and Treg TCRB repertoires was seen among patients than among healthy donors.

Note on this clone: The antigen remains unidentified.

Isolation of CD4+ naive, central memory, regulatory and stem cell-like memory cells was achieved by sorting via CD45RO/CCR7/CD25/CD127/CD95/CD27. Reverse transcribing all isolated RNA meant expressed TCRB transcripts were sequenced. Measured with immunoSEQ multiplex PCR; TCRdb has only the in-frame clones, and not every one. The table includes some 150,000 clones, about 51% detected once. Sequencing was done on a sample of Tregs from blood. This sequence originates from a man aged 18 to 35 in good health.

The CDR3: CAISDTGGELIETQYF. CDR3 nucleotide sequence: TGTGCCATCAGTGATACAGGGGGCGAGTTGATTGAGACCCAGTACTTC. The gene calls are TRBV10-3 and TRBJ2-5, with 9 bases matching TRBD1. V lost 3 bases and J lost 5; bases outside the gene matches: 10. The germline V gene has CDR1 ENHRY and CDR2 SYGVKD. There are 16 residues in the CDR3.